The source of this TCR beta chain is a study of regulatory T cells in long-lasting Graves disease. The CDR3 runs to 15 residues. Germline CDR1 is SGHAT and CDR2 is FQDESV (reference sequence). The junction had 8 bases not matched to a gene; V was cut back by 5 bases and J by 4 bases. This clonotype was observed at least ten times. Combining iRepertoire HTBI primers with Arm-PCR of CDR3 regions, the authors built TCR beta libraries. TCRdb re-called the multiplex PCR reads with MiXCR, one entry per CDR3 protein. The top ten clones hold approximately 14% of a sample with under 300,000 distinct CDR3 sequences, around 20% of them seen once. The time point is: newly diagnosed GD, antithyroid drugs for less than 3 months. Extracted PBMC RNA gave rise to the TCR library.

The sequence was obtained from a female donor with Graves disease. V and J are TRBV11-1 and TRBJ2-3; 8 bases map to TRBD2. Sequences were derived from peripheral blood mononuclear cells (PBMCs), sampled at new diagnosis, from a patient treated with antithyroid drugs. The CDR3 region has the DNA TGTGCCAGCAGCCAACGGGGGGGCCTCCCAGATACGCAGTATTTT. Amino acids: CASSQRGGLPDTQYF.